This T cell receptor beta chain appears in the sequencing data of a study of brain metastases from non-small cell lung cancer. Germline values: CDR1 SGHRS, CDR2 YFSETQ. The CDR3 consists of 14 residues. V lost 4 bases to trimming and J lost 4 bases, with 14 bases between them. Clones were sequenced by immunoSEQ multiplex PCR, and TCRdb holds only the in-frame ones, with some missing. The sample carries fewer than 2,500 clones, roughly nine tenths recorded once. The sequenced sample was primary lung tumor tissue. This chain uses TRBV5-1 with TRBJ2-5; possible D gene TRBD1, 6 bases. The sequence was obtained from a donor at least 40 years old with non-small cell lung cancer. CDR3 sequence: CASSPAGAGETQYF. CDR3 sequence (DNA): TGCGCCAGCAGCCCGGCAGGGGCTGGAGAGACCCAGTACTTC.